This T cell receptor (beta chain) was obtained from a study of siplizumab effects on memory and regulatory T cells. Among a few donor pairs, the unstimulated naive, memory, effector memory and TEMRA subsets underwent sequencing. This clone was observed once. Its antigen is unknown. Regarding the study as a whole: On average, under 75% of mappable alloreactive CD4+ clones were Treg-derived under siplizumab, against 26.9% in controls. It was never confirmed that proliferating Tregs from siplizumab cultures were suppressive.

CDR1 is KGHSH, CDR2 LQKENI, per germline. J gave up 6 bases and V 2 bases, and 4 bases lay outside the gene matches. This CDR3 has 14 residues. Assay used: immunoSEQ multiplex PCR; TCRdb lists only in-frame clones, some missing. The sample yields over 50,000 clones, approximately 87% seen once. Material for sequencing was memory CD4+ T cells sorted from blood. The receptor was derived from a human donor in good health. The V and J genes are TRBV18 and TRBJ2-1, with 7 positions matching TRBD2. In DNA, the CDR3 is TGTGCCAGCTCACCAAGGAGGGAGGGCAATGAGCAGTTCTTC. This sequence encodes CASSPRREGNEQFF.